These 22 T cell receptor beta chains share one sample of origin, sequenced in a study of T cell clonotyping in hematopoietic cell transplantation. Libraries were prepared by immunoSEQ multiplex PCR; TCRdb keeps only in-frame clonotypes and omits some of them. The table includes about 36,000 clones, 85% to 95% detected once. Documented time point: recipient sample about 28 days before transplant, after cytoreduction. The sample consisted of peripheral blood mononuclear cells, taken before stem cell transplant. The receptors were sampled from a man aged 40-55 years with chronic myeloid leukemia. Some clones in this sample may be carry-over from other donors' samples.

The chain has TRBV4-1 and TRBJ1-4; 12 bases agree with TRBD1. The V and J ends lost 4 bases and 7 bases, in that order; junction bases with no gene match: 7. This CDR3 spans 16 amino acids. The germline gives CDR1 MGHRA, CDR2 YSYEKL. The CDR3 loop is CASSPRRGQGAEKLFF. Here the CDR3 DNA reads TGCGCCAGCAGCCCTCGCCGGGGACAGGGGGCTGAAAAACTGTTTTTT.

This chain links TRBV4-2 with TRBJ2-4, with D unclear. Trimming cost V 0 bases and J 4 bases, with 4 bases left between them. The germline V gene encodes CDR1 LGHNA and CDR2 YNFKEQ. The CDR3 loop spans 13 amino acids. This chain's CDR3 is CASSQDRKNIQYF. The CDR3 DNA reads as TGTGCCAGCAGCCAAGATCGAAAAAACATTCAGTACTTC.

This chain connects TRBV7-2 to TRBJ1-6; tentative D call: TRBD1 (5 bases). Trimming stripped 2 bases from V and 9 bases from J, with 17 bases between. The CDR3 runs 16 residues. Germline CDR1 and CDR2: SGHTA and FQGNSA. The CDR3 loop is CASSLLGGGIGSPLHF. The DNA of the CDR3 is TGTGCCAGCAGCTTATTGGGCGGGGGGATAGGTTCACCCCTCCACTTT.

The chain recombines TRBV19 with TRBJ2-7, with D perhaps matching TRBD2 (5 bases). This CDR3 has 14 residues. CDR1 and CDR2 from the germline V gene are LNHDA and SQIVND (reference sequence). V was trimmed by 10 bases and J by 3 bases, leaving 19 bases between them. The CDR3 protein is CATSGVPSFYEQYF. CDR3 sequence (DNA): TGTGCCACCTCCGGGGTTCCCTCATTCTACGAGCAGTACTTC.

This sequence joins TRBV2 and TRBJ2-7, with D possibly being TRBD1 (5 bases). CDR1 and CDR2 (germline): SNHLY, FYNNEI. The CDR3 totals 12 residues. V was shortened by 4 bases and J by 3 bases, with 7 bases between the two germline ends. The DNA of the CDR3 is TGTGCCAGCAGTGTACAGGACTACGAGCAGTACTTC. Protein sequence: CASSVQDYEQYF. Combining the CDR3 with reference TRBV2 and TRBJ2-7 gives the whole variable domain EPEVTQTPSHQVTQMGQEVILRCVPISNHLYFYWYRQILGQKVEFLVSFYNNEISEKSEIFDDQFSVERPDGSNFTLKIRSTKLEDSAMYFCASSVQDYEQYFGPGTRLTVT.

The V gene is TRBV7-9, the J gene TRBJ2-2, with 9 bases fitting TRBD1. This CDR3 is 15 amino acids long. The germline gives CDR1 SEHNR, CDR2 FQNEAQ (reference sequence). V lost 7 bases and J lost 1; bases outside the gene matches: 4. CDR3 protein: CASNPGQGNTGELFF. The CDR3 DNA reads as TGTGCCAGCAATCCGGGACAGGGGAACACCGGGGAGCTGTTTTTT.

This chain connects TRBV7-2 to TRBJ2-5, with D maybe TRBD1 (6 bases). The ends were cut back, 7 bases at V and 2 bases at J, with 17 bases in the middle. CDR3 length equals 15 residues. Per germline, CDR1 SGHTA and CDR2 FQGNSA. CDR3 DNA: TGTGCCAGCATCGATGACGGACAGCCACAAGAGACCCAGTACTTC. The encoded protein is CASIDDGQPQETQYF.

The chain is built from TRBV7-2 and TRBJ2-5; D not certain. The V end lost 6 bases, the J end lost 2 bases, and 13 bases lay between the germline ends. The length of the CDR3 is 14 residues. Germline CDR1 is SGHTA and CDR2 is FQGNSA. The chain's CDR3 is CASRLGREQETQYF. CDR3 bases: TGTGCCAGCAGGCTTGGCCGAGAGCAAGAGACCCAGTACTTC.

This chain uses TRBV4-1 with TRBJ1-5; 9 bases line up with TRBD1. J lost 3 bases, V lost 2 bases, and 5 bases had no gene match. The germline V gene encodes CDR1 MGHRA and CDR2 YSYEKL. The length of the CDR3 is 16 residues. The CDR3 region is CASSQPTGGPNQPQHF. In DNA, the CDR3 is TGCGCCAGCAGCCAACCAACAGGGGGCCCCAATCAGCCCCAGCATTTT.

The chain couples TRBV2 to TRBJ2-5, with TRBD1 identical over 10 bases. The CDR3 length is 15 residues. The J segment lost 4 bases and the V segment lost 10 bases, leaving 12 bases of the junction unmatched. Germline V CDR1 and CDR2: SNHLY, FYNNEI. This chain's CDR3 is CATSGMTGGSETQYF. The DNA for the CDR3 is TGTGCCACCTCGGGGATGACAGGGGGCTCAGAGACCCAGTACTTC. The variable domain in full, with the rest retrieved from reference TRBV2 and TRBJ2-5, is EPEVTQTPSHQVTQMGQEVILRCVPISNHLYFYWYRQILGQKVEFLVSFYNNEISEKSEIFDDQFSVERPDGSNFTLKIRSTKLEDSAMYFCATSGMTGGSETQYFGPGTRLLVL.

The chain uses TRBV19 and TRBJ1-2; D remains ambiguous. There are 12 residues in the CDR3. The V gene lost 3 bases and the J gene lost 5 bases, with 7 bases spanning the gap. Germline V CDR1 and CDR2: LNHDA, SQIVND (reference sequence). The CDR3 DNA is TGTGCCAGTAGTATCGAACAGTATGGCTACACCTTC. It specifies CASSIEQYGYTF.

V is TRBV30 and J is TRBJ1-2; 9 nucleotides align to TRBD1. The CDR3 has 12 residues. The germline gives CDR1 GTSNPN, CDR2 SVGIG (reference sequence). V lost 1 base, J lost 8 bases, and 2 bases stayed unmatched. The CDR3 is CAWSGQGEGYTF. The CDR3 bases are TGTGCCTGGAGTGGACAGGGGGAAGGCTACACCTTC.

The genes are TRBV7-2 and TRBJ1-6; D possibly corresponds to TRBD1 (5 bases). V was cut by 5 bases and J by 10 bases, with 15 bases left in between. The CDR3 loop spans 14 amino acids. Germline assignment: CDR1 SGHTA and CDR2 FQGNSA. The CDR3 here is CASSHSGIGSPLHF. The CDR3, as DNA: TGTGCCAGCAGCCACTCAGGGATCGGCTCACCCCTCCACTTT.

The chain joins TRBV9 to TRBJ1-6, with a weak D call TRBD1 (6 bases). The CDR3 is made up of 14 amino acids. The germline V and J ends were trimmed by 4 bases and 9 bases, with 14 bases remaining between them. In germline, CDR1 is SGDLS, CDR2 YYNGEE. The DNA of the CDR3 is TGTGCCAGCAGCTCTCGCACAGGGTCTTCACCCCTCCACTTT. Translation: CASSSRTGSSPLHF.

The chain carries TRBV30 and TRBJ2-7; tentatively, D is TRBD2 (6 bases). The CDR3 totals 15 residues. Germline loops: CDR1 GTSNPN, CDR2 SVGIG (reference sequence). V lost 0 bases and J lost 2, with 14 bases in between. Here the CDR3 reads CAWSVGGLNPYEQYF. In nucleotides, the CDR3 is TGTGCCTGGAGTGTAGGAGGGTTGAACCCCTACGAGCAGTACTTC.

The rearrangement links TRBV19 to TRBJ2-1; D call uncertain. Germline V gene data show CDR1 as LNHDA and CDR2 as SQIVND (reference sequence). Trimming removed 4 bases from V and 4 bases from J, with 11 bases in between. The CDR3 extends over 14 amino acids. The CDR3 DNA sequence: TGTGCCAGTAGTAGCGGTTCCGGATACAATGAGCAGTTCTTC. Its translation is CASSSGSGYNEQFF.

V is TRBV6-6 and J is TRBJ2-3; 8 bases map to TRBD2. The germline gives CDR1 MNHNY, CDR2 SVGAGI (reference sequence). The CDR3 contains 14 residues. V lost 2 bases to trimming and J lost 4 bases; unmatched junction nucleotides: 2. In DNA, the CDR3 is TGTGCCAGCAGTTACCGGGAGGGAGCAGATACGCAGTATTTT. As protein: CASSYREGADTQYF.

This chain joins TRBV30 and TRBJ1-1, with 9 positions matching TRBD1. This CDR3 spans 13 amino acids. Per germline, CDR1 GTSNPN and CDR2 SVGIG (reference sequence). V was pared by 5 bases and J by 0 bases, with 1 base of the junction left unmatched. CDR3 DNA sequence: TGTGCCTGGGGACAGGGGTTGAACACTGAAGCTTTCTTT. This codes for CAWGQGLNTEAFF.

The chain couples TRBV4-1 to TRBJ1-1; 9 bases agree with TRBD1. This CDR3 region has 16 residues. Germline CDR1 is MGHRA and CDR2 is YSYEKL. V was pared by 0 bases and J by 3 bases, with 5 bases of the junction left unmatched. CDR3 DNA sequence: TGCGCCAGCAGCCAAGATCTGACAGGGGGGTACACTGAAGCTTTCTTT. Its protein product is CASSQDLTGGYTEAFF.

This clone was recorded once. V gene TRBV19 combines with J gene TRBJ1-6; D unresolved. CDR3 size: 13 residues. V was cut by 5 bases and J by 7 bases, with 9 bases left in between. Germline V gene lookup returns CDR1 LNHDA and CDR2 SQIVND (reference sequence). The CDR3 region is CASSLFLNSPLHF. DNA of the CDR3: TGTGCCAGTAGTCTATTCCTCAATTCACCCCTCCACTTT.

The V gene is TRBV9, the J gene TRBJ1-2, with no clear D. CDR1 is SGDLS, CDR2 YYNGEE, per germline. The germline V and J ends were trimmed by 0 bases and 4 bases, with 4 bases remaining between them. The CDR3 length is 12 residues. CDR3 in DNA: TGTGCCAGCAGCGTAGACCCCTATGGCTACACCTTC. This codes for CASSVDPYGYTF.

V usage is TRBV30 and J usage is TRBJ1-1; 9 positions match TRBD1. CDR3 size: 13 residues. Germline-derived CDR1 and CDR2 are GTSNPN and SVGIG (reference sequence). After removal of 2 bases from V and 11 bases from J, the junction contained 9 bases not matched to a gene. For the CDR3, the DNA is TGTGCCTGGAGTCCAAGGGGGACAGGGAGGGCTTTCTTT. Its translation: CAWSPRGTGRAFF.